The 30 T cell receptor beta chains given below trace back to one sample, sequenced in a study of neoadjuvant anti-PD-1 for oral cavity cancer. Time point given: after neoadjuvant nivolumab, at surgical resection. The data were produced by immunoSEQ multiplex PCR, yet TCRdb's version contains in-frame clones alone and is incomplete. The repertoire holds roughly 68,000 clones, approximately 87% seen once, with 2.5% to 3% in the top ten. The material was PBMCs, obtained after nivolumab (anti-PD-1) treatment. All receptors come from a person between 35 and 79 years old with oral cavity squamous cell carcinoma.

The V gene is TRBV28, the J gene TRBJ2-7; TRBD1 aligns across 9 bases. The CDR3 covers 12 residues. V lost 9 bases and J lost 3; bases outside the gene matches: 3. Germline assignment: CDR1 MDHEN and CDR2 SYDVKM. The CDR3 loop reads CASLTGGYEQYF. In nucleotides, the CDR3 is TGTGCCAGTCTGACAGGGGGCTACGAGCAGTACTTC. Together with reference TRBV28 and TRBJ2-7, the CDR3 gives the full variable domain: DVKVTQSSRYLVKRTGEKVFLECVQDMDHENMFWYRQDPGLGLRLIYFSYDVKMKEKGDIPEGYSVSREKKERFSLILESASTNQTSMYLCASLTGGYEQYFGPGTRLTVT.

This chain links TRBV11-2 with TRBJ2-7; TRBD2 agrees at 13 bases. Germline CDR1 is SGHAT and CDR2 is FQNNGV. CDR3 length: 16 residues. J lost 5 bases, V lost 5 bases, and 9 bases had no gene match. CDR3 DNA: TGTGCCAGCAGCCCACAACTAGCGGGAGGGCCGAACGAGCAGTACTTC. It is translated as CASSPQLAGGPNEQYF.

V is TRBV29-1 and J is TRBJ2-5; tentative D call: TRBD2 (5 bases). Trimming pared 7 bases from V and 5 bases from J, leaving 23 bases between. The CDR3 sequence is 15 residues long. CDR1 SQVTM and CDR2 ANQGSEA come from the germline V gene. The CDR3 loop reads CSATRGSGIGETQYF. The DNA of the CDR3 is TGCAGCGCTACGAGAGGGAGTGGGATTGGGGAGACCCAGTACTTC.

V and J are TRBV21-1 and TRBJ1-2. TRBV21-1 is flagged as a pseudogene. This CDR3 spans 16 amino acids. In nucleotides, the CDR3 is TGTGCCAGCAGCAAAGACAACACGGATCGGGGGCTTGCCTACACCTTC. It codes for CASSKDNTDRGLAYTF.

The chain has TRBV7-2 and TRBJ2-7; 8 positions match TRBD1. Germline V gene lookup returns CDR1 SGHTA and CDR2 FQGNSA. The junction had 4 bases not matched to a gene; V was cut back by 5 bases and J by 4 bases. The CDR3 spans 13 residues. The CDR3 sequence is CASSTRQGYEQYF. CDR3 in DNA: TGTGCCAGCAGCACCCGACAGGGGTACGAGCAGTACTTC.

The genes are TRBV7-3 and TRBJ2-1; D is ambiguous. Germline CDR1 is SGHTA and CDR2 is FQGTGA. The V and J ends lost 5 bases and 0 bases respectively, with 11 bases between them. This CDR3 is built from 15 residues. The CDR3 is CASSIGYSSYNEQFF. CDR3 sequence (DNA): TGTGCCAGCAGCATAGGGTACAGCTCCTACAATGAGCAGTTCTTC.

V gene TRBV11-2 combines with J gene TRBJ1-2; 7 bases line up with TRBD1. After removal of 4 bases from V and 3 bases from J, the junction contained 2 bases not matched to a gene. Per the germline V gene, CDR1 is SGHAT and CDR2 is FQNNGV. The CDR3 consists of 13 residues. DNA of the CDR3: TGTGCCAGCAGCTCCCAGGGGGACTATGGCTACACCTTC. This translates into CASSSQGDYGYTF.

The CDR3 bases are TGTGCCAGCAGTTTAAGTCCGTTGAACTATGGCTACACCTTC. This encodes CASSLSPLNYGYTF. The V and J genes are TRBV27 and TRBJ1-2; D is unclear. Deletions cut 2 bases from V and 2 bases from J, with 9 bases between. Germline CDR1 MNHEY, CDR2 SMNVEV (reference sequence). The CDR3 has 14 amino acids.

The CDR3 here is CASKVHRGYGYTF. CDR3 sequence (DNA): TGTGCCAGCAAGGTCCATCGGGGCTATGGCTACACCTTC. The chain couples TRBV6-1 to TRBJ1-2; D gene uncertain. This CDR3 has 13 amino acids. Germline loops: CDR1 MNHNS, CDR2 SASEGT. Trimming removed 7 bases at V and 4 bases at J, with 13 bases between.

V is TRBV27 and J is TRBJ1-2; TRBD1 matches 7 bases. The germline gives CDR1 MNHEY, CDR2 SMNVEV (reference sequence). With V trimmed by 3 bases and J by 7 bases, 8 bases remained unmatched. There are 14 residues in the CDR3. CDR3 in DNA: TGTGCCAGCAGTTTCTATAACAGGGGAGCTGGCTACACCTTC. This translates into CASSFYNRGAGYTF.

This clone has just one count. The chain combines TRBV4-1 with TRBJ1-6; a weak D match, TRBD1 (5 bases). Trimming cost V 3 bases and J 4 bases, with 16 bases left between them. CDR3 length: 17 amino acids. CDR1 and CDR2 from the germline V gene are MGHRA and YSYEKL. The CDR3 coding sequence is TGCGCCAGCAGCCAGGCCGGGTCAGGGAAATATAATTCACCCCTCCACTTT. Translation gives CASSQAGSGKYNSPLHF.

This clone was seen only once. The gene calls are TRBV19 and TRBJ1-2; no clear D gene. CDR1 is LNHDA, CDR2 SQIVND, per germline (reference sequence). The V and J ends lost 5 bases and 4 bases respectively, with 8 bases between them. This CDR3 spans 12 amino acids. The CDR3 nucleotides are TGTGCCAGTAGTGTCCCTGTCTATGGCTACACCTTC. Translating gives CASSVPVYGYTF.

The chain recombines TRBV7-3 with TRBJ1-1, with no clear D. Germline CDR1 is SGHTA and CDR2 is FQGTGA. The V gene lost 0 bases and the J gene lost 1 base, with 3 bases spanning the gap. There are 13 residues in the CDR3. CDR3 coding DNA: TGTGCCAGCAGCTTAACAGGGAACACTGAAGCTTTCTTT. This translates into CASSLTGNTEAFF.

The rearrangement uses TRBV6-1 and TRBJ2-3; D is ambiguous. With 4 bases removed from V and 6 bases from J, the gap between germline ends came to 11 bases. Germline values: CDR1 MNHNS, CDR2 SASEGT. This CDR3 spans 13 amino acids. CDR3 in DNA: TGTGCCAGCAGTGGAAGAACGGTCGATACGCAGTATTTT. This translates into CASSGRTVDTQYF.

This clone showed up just once. CDR3 DNA: TGTGCCAGCAGCTATTCAGGGTCAGAGACCCAGTACTTC. It yields the protein CASSYSGSETQYF. The genes are TRBV7-9 and TRBJ2-5; a possible D gene is TRBD1 (5 bases). Deletions cut 4 bases from V and 4 bases from J, with 10 bases between. This CDR3 region has 13 residues. CDR1 is SEHNR and CDR2 is FQNEAQ in the germline V gene (reference sequence).

This chain links TRBV4-1 with TRBJ1-5; TRBD1 matches at 7 bases. The trim removed 1 base at V and 5 bases at J, leaving 5 bases unmatched. Germline lookup yields CDR1 MGHRA and CDR2 YSYEKL. The CDR3 extends over 15 amino acids. The CDR3 nucleotides read TGCGCCAGCAGCCAAGGCCAAACAGGGGATCAGCCCCAGCATTTT. Amino acid sequence: CASSQGQTGDQPQHF.

The rearrangement joins TRBV6-1 to TRBJ2-4; TRBD1 might be the D (6 bases). CDR3 size: 14 residues. CDR1 is MNHNS and CDR2 is SASEGT in the germline V gene. Trimming shortened V by 8 bases and J by 2 bases, and 13 bases separated the two germline ends. The CDR3: CASATQGSKNIQYF. The CDR3 DNA follows: TGTGCCAGCGCAACACAGGGTTCCAAAAACATTCAGTACTTC.

The CDR3 region has the DNA TGTGCCAGCAGCCGCGATTGGGGGGACACAGATACGCAGTATTTT. Protein: CASSRDWGDTDTQYF. The rearrangement links TRBV7-9 to TRBJ2-3; TRBD2 is a possible D gene (6 bases). Germline-derived CDR1 and CDR2 are SEHNR and FQNEAQ (reference sequence). The CDR3 has 15 residues. Trimming took off 5 bases at V and 2 bases at J, with 14 bases between the two ends.

DNA of the CDR3: TGTGCCAGCAGCCTCAGGGTTCCTAGCACAGATACGCAGTATTTT. It translates to CASSLRVPSTDTQYF. The genes are TRBV5-5 and TRBJ2-3, with TRBD1 as a possible D gene (5 bases). CDR1 and CDR2 from the germline V gene are SGHKS and YYEKEE (reference sequence). Trimming pared 4 bases from V and 0 bases from J, leaving 12 bases between. The CDR3 spans 15 residues.

This sequence joins TRBV5-4 and TRBJ2-1; 8 bases align to TRBD1. The V segment lost 4 bases and the J segment 0 bases; nucleotides outside the gene matches: 3. CDR3 length: 15 amino acids. Per the germline V gene, CDR1 is SGHNT and CDR2 is YYREEE (reference sequence). The CDR3 is CASSLDRGSYNEQFF. The DNA for the CDR3 is TGTGCCAGCAGCCTAGACAGGGGCTCCTACAATGAGCAGTTCTTC.

The chain combines TRBV9 with TRBJ2-1, with no clear D. This CDR3 is 15 amino acids long. Deletions cut 4 bases from V and 5 bases from J, with 16 bases between. CDR1 and CDR2 from the germline V gene are SGDLS and YYNGEE. CDR3 DNA sequence: TGTGCCAGCAGCCCCGACGGACGAAATCACAATGAGCAGTTCTTC. Residues: CASSPDGRNHNEQFF.

This chain links TRBV7-9 with TRBJ1-5, with no clear D. Deletions cut 5 bases from V and 4 bases from J, with 6 bases between. CDR1 is SEHNR and CDR2 is FQNEAQ in the germline V gene (reference sequence). This CDR3 has 12 residues. The CDR3 reads CASSPENQPQHF. The CDR3 DNA follows: TGTGCCAGCAGCCCTGAAAATCAGCCCCAGCATTTT.

J is TRBJ2-1 and V is TRBV5-1, with 12 bases matching TRBD2. Trimming took 3 bases from V and 7 from J; bases not matched to a gene: 5. Germline-derived CDR1 and CDR2 are SGHRS and YFSETQ. CDR3 length equals 15 residues. The CDR3 bases are TGCGCCAGCAGCTCGACTAGCGGGGGCAGAAATGAGCAGTTCTTC. This sequence encodes CASSSTSGGRNEQFF.

The chain is built from TRBV11-2 and TRBJ1-1; D unresolved. The CDR3 is 15 amino acids. V was clipped by 0 bases and J by 1 base, with 9 bases between them. The germline V gene has CDR1 SGHAT and CDR2 FQNNGV. The DNA for the CDR3 is TGTGCCAGCAGCTTAGAGTCTAGAGGGAACACTGAAGCTTTCTTT. It translates to CASSLESRGNTEAFF.

The rearrangement links TRBV2 to TRBJ2-1; no clear D. Trimming took off 10 bases at V and 3 bases at J, with 7 bases between the two ends. The CDR3 contains 11 residues. Germline lookup yields CDR1 SNHLY and CDR2 FYNNEI. The chain's CDR3 is CATDGYNEQFF. CDR3 sequence (DNA): TGTGCCACGGATGGCTACAATGAGCAGTTCTTC.

The chain uses TRBV30 and TRBJ1-6, with TRBD1 identical over 8 bases. The germline gives CDR1 GTSNPN, CDR2 SVGIG (reference sequence). This CDR3 contains 17 residues. V shed 6 bases and J 0 bases; nucleotides not matched to a gene: 10. CDR3 nucleotides: TGTGCCTGTATCCAGGGGGCGGGCAGCTCCTATAATTCACCCCTCCACTTT. This sequence encodes CACIQGAGSSYNSPLHF.

The J gene is TRBJ1-4, the V gene TRBV10-3; TRBD1 might be the D (5 bases). The CDR3 is 14 residues long. V was shortened by 3 bases and J by 7 bases, with 12 bases between the two germline ends. Germline V CDR1 and CDR2: ENHRY, SYGVKD. The CDR3 sequence: CAISDGADREKLFF. The CDR3 region has the DNA TGTGCCATCAGTGATGGGGCCGATCGTGAAAAACTGTTTTTT.

The J gene is TRBJ2-5, the V gene TRBV10-3; 11 nucleotides match TRBD2. CDR3 size: 16 residues. The germline V gene encodes CDR1 ENHRY and CDR2 SYGVKD. Trimming at V came to 5 bases and at J to 5 bases, leaving 10 bases not matched to a gene. The CDR3 DNA follows: TGTGCCATCAGTCAGGCGGGACTAGCGGATGGGGAGACCCAGTACTTC. Encoded protein: CAISQAGLADGETQYF.

The chain carries TRBV19 and TRBJ2-3; tentatively, D is TRBD1 (5 bases). This CDR3 is built from 13 residues. Germline V gene lookup returns CDR1 LNHDA and CDR2 SQIVND (reference sequence). V was clipped by 0 bases and J by 8 bases, with 9 bases between them. The DNA for the CDR3 is TGTGCCAGTAGTATAGACCAGGGCGGTACGCAGTATTTT. Its translation: CASSIDQGGTQYF.

The chain joins TRBV30 to TRBJ2-1; 10 bases line up with TRBD2. Trimming at V came to 3 bases and at J to 5 bases, leaving 7 bases not matched to a gene. The CDR3 consists of 15 residues. Germline V gene sequence: CDR1 GTSNPN, CDR2 SVGIG (reference sequence). CDR3 DNA sequence: TGTGCCTGGAGGCGGGGGACTAGCGCCCACAATGAGCAGTTCTTC. This encodes CAWRRGTSAHNEQFF.